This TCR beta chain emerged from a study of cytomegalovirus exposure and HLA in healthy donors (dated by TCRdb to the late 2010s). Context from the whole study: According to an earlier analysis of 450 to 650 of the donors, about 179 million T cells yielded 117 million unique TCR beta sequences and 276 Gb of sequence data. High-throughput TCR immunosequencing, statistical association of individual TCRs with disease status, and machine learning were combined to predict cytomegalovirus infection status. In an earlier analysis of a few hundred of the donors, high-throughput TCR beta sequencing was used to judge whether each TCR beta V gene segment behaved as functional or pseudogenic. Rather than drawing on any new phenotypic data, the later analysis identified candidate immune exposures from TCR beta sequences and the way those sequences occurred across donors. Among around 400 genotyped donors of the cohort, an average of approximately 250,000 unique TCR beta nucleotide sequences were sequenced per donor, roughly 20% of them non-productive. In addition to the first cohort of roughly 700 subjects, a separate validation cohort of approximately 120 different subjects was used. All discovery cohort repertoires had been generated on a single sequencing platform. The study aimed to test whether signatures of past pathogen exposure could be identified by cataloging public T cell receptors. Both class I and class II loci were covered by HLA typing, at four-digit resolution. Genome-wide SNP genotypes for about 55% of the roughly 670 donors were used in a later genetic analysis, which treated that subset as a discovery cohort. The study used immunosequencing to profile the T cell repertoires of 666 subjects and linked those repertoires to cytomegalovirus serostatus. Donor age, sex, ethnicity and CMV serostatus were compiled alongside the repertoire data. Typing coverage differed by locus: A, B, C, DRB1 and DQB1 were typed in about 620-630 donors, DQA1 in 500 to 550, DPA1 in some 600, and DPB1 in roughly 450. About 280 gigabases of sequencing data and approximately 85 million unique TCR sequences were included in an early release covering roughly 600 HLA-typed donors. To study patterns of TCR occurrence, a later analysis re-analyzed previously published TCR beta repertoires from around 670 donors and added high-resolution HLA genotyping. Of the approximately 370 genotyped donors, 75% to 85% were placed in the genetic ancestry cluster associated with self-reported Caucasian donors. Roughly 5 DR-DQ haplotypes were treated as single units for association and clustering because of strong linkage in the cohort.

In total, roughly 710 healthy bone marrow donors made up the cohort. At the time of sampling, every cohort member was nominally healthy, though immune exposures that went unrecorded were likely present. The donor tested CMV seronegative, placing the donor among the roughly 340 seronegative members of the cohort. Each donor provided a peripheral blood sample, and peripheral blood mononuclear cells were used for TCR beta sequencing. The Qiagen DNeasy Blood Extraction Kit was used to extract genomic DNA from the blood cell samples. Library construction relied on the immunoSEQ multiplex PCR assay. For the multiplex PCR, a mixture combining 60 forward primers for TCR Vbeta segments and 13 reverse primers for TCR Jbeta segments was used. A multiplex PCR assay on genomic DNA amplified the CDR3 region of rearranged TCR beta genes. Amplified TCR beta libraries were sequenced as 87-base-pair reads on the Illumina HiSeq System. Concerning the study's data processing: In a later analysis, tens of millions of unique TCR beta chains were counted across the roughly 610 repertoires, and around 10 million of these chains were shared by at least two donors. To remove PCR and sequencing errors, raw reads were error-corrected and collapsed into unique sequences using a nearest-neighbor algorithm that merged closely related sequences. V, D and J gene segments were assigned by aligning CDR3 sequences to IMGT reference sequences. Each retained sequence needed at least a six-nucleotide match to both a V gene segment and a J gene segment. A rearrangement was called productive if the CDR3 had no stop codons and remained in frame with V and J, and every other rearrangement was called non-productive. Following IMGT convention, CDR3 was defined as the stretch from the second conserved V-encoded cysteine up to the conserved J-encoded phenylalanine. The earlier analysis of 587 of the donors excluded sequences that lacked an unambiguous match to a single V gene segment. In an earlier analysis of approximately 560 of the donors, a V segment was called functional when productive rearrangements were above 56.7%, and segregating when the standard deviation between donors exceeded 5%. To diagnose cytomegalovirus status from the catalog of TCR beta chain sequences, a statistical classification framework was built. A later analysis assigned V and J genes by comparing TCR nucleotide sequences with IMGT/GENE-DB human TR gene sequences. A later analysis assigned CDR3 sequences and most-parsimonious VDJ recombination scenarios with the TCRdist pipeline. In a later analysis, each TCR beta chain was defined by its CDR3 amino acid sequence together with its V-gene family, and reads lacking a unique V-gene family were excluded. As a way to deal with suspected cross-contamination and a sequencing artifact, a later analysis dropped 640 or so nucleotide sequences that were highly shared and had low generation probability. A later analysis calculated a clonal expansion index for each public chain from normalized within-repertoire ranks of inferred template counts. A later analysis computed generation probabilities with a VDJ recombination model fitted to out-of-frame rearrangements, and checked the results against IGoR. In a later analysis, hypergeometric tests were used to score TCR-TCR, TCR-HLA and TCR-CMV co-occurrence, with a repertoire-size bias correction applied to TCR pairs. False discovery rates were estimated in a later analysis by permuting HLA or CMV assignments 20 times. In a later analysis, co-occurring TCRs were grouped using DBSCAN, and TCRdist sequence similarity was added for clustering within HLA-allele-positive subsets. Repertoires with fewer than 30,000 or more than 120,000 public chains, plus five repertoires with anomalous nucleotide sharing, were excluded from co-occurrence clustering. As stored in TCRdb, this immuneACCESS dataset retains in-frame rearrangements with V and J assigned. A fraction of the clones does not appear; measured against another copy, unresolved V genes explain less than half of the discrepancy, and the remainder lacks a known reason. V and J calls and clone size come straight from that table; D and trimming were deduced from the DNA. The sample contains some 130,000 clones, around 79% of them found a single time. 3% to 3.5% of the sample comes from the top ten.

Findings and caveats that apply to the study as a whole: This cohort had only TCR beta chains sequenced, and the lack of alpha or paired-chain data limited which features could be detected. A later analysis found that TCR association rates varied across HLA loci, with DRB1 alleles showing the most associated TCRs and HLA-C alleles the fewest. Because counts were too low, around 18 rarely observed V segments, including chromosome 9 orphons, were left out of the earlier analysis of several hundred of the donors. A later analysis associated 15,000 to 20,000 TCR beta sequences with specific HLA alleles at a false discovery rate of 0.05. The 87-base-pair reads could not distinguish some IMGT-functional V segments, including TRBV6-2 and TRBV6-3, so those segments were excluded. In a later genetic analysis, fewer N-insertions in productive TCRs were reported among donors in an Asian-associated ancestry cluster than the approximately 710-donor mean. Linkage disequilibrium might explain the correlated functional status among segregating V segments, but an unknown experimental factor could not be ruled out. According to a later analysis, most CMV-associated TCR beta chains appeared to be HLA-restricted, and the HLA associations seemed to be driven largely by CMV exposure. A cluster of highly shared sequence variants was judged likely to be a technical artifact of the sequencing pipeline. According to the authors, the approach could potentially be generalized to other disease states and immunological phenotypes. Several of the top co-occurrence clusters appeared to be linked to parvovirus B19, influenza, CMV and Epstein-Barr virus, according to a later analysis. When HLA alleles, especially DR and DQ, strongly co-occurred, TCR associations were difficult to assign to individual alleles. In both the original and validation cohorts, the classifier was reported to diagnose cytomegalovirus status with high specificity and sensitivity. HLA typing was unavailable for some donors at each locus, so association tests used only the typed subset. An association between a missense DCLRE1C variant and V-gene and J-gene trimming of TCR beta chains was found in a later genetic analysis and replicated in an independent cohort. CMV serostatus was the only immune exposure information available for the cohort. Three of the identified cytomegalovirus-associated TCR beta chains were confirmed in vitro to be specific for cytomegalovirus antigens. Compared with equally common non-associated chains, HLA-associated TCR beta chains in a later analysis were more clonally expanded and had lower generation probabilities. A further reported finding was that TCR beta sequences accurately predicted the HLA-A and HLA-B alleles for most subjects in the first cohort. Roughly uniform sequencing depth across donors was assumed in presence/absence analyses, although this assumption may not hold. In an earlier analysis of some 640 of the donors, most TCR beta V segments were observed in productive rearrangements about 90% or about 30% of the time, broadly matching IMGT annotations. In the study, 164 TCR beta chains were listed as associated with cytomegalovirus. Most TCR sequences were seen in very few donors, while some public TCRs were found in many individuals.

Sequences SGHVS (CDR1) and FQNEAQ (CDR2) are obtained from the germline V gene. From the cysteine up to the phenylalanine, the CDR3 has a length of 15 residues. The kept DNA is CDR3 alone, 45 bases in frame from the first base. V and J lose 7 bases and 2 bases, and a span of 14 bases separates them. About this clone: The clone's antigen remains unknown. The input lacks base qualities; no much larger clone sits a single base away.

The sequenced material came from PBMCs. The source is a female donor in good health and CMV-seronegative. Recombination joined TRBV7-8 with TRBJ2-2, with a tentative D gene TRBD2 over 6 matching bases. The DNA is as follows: TGTGCCAGCACCGTCCCTAGCGTTAACACCGGGGAGCTGTTTTTT. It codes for CASTVPSVNTGELFF.